The 3 T cell receptor beta chains listed next were all sequenced from one sample in a study of graft-versus-host responses after intestinal transplantation (dated by TCRdb to about 2021). Library preparation employed the immunoSEQ multiplex PCR assay. TCRdb re-hosts the immuneACCESS table, in-frame sequences only. Its copies lack some clones; in the studies checked, an unresolved V gene accounts for under half of them, and the cause for the rest is not known. Here the sample has 21,000 or so clones; about 91% occur a single time. The ten top clones hold about 5.1% of the sample. This material consisted of PBMCs, taken around 65 days after intestinal transplantation. The receptor source for this set is a human patient who received an intestinal transplant, so some T cells may come from the graft donor.

The chain couples TRBV29-1 to TRBJ2-7, with no clear D. The CDR3 runs to 17 residues. V was pared by 7 bases and J by 4 bases, with 29 bases between. CDR1 SQVTM and CDR2 ANQGSEA come from the germline V gene. CDR3 loop: CSAARHKGPNGLYEQYF. CDR3 coding DNA: TGCAGCGCCGCTCGGCATAAAGGGCCCAATGGTCTTTACGAGCAGTACTTC.

The J gene is TRBJ2-3, the V gene TRBV4-3, with TRBD2 matching 11 bases. V dropped 2 bases and J dropped 6; count of bases not matched to a gene: 10. The CDR3 contains 17 residues. The V gene's germline CDR1 is LGHNA and CDR2 YSLEER. CDR3 sequence (DNA): TGCGCCAGCAGCCAACAGTACCTAGCGGGGGGTGACGATACGCAGTATTTT. It yields the protein CASSQQYLAGGDDTQYF.

The rearrangement links TRBV2 to TRBJ2-2; 9 nucleotides match TRBD1. V shed 6 bases and J 6 bases; nucleotides not matched to a gene: 8. Germline loops: CDR1 SNHLY, CDR2 FYNNEI. The CDR3 is made up of 15 amino acids. The CDR3 region is CASSGDRENPGELFF. The CDR3 DNA is TGTGCCAGCAGCGGGGACAGGGAAAATCCCGGGGAGCTGTTTTTT.